The text below deals with one T cell receptor beta chain. Germline lookup yields CDR1 SEHNR and CDR2 FQNEAQ (reference sequence). V dropped 5 bases and J dropped 6 bases, with 7 bases sitting between them. The CDR3 spans 11 residues. Combining a sample-barcoded 5' primer with a J-beta primer mix, a second PCR ran for about 6 to 11 cycles. The template-switch adaptor, which had 12 random nucleotides, put a tag on each cDNA molecule. A single record per CDR3 protein comes from TCRdb applying MiXCR to the 5' RACE reads. This table holds roughly 720,000 distinct CDR3 sequences, about 48% found once. This entry belongs to a study of blood T cells in healthy people across ages.

Sequenced input: blood. The chain combines TRBV7-9 with TRBJ1-1, with no clear D. The sequence came from an elderly man in good health. The CDR3 bases are TGTGCCAGCAGCGATATTTCTGAAGCTTTCTTT. Amino acid sequence: CASSDISEAFF.